This entry features one T cell receptor (beta chain) sequence. Original analysis: Amplification of reference gene primers provided the estimated nucleated cell counts. Sequenced by immunoSEQ multiplex PCR; TCRdb stores in-frame clones only, minus some. The V and J calls and clone size come from that table; D and trimming were worked out from the DNA. The sample consists of around 79,000 clones, about 87% of them appearing once. The CDR3 has 16 amino acids. V lost 4 bases and J lost 4, with 20 bases in between. In germline, CDR1 is SGHDT, CDR2 YYEEEE. This specimen belongs to a study of blood T cell repertoires in COVID-19. Overall study: Samples of COVID-19 (acute and convalescent) were obtained from the United States, Italy and Spain. PBMCs, B-cell-depleted T cells, or T cells were the source of the cDNA or gDNA that made up the material.

Sequences were obtained from peripheral blood. This chain uses TRBV5-6 with TRBJ1-2, with D possibly being TRBD1 (5 bases). The clonotype was recovered from a human donor in a cohort sampled during active COVID-19. CDR3 sequence reads: CASSVQEERRGYGYTF. CDR3 sequence (DNA): TGTGCCAGCAGCGTACAGGAAGAACGGAGGGGCTATGGCTACACCTTC.